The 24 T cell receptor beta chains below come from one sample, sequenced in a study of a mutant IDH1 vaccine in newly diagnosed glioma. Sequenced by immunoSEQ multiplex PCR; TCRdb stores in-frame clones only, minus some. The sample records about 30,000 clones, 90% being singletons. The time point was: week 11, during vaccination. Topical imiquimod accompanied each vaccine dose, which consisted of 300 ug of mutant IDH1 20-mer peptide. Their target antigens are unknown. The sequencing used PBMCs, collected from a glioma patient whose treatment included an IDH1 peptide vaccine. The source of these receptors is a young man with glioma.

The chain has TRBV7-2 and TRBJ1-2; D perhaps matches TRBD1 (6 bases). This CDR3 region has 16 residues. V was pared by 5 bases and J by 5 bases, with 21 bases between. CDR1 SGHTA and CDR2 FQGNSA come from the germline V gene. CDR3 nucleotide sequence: TGTGCCAGCAGCCCCGACACTCTCCGAGGGGGGTATGGCTACACCTTC. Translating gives CASSPDTLRGGYGYTF.

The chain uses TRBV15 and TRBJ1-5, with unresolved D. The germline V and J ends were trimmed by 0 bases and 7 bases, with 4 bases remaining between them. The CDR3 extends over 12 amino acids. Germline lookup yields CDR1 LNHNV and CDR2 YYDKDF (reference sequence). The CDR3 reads CATSRDTQPQHF. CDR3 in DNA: TGTGCCACCAGCAGAGATACCCAGCCCCAGCATTTT.

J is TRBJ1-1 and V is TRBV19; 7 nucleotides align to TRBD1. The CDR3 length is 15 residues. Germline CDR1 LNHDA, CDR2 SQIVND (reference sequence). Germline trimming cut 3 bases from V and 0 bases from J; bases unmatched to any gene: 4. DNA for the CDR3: TGTGCCAGTAGTATCGGGACAGTCATGAACACTGAAGCTTTCTTT. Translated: CASSIGTVMNTEAFF.

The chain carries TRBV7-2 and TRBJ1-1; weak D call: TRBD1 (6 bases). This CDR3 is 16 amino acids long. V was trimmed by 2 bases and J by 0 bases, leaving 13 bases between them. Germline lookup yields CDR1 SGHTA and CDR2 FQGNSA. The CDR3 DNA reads TGTGCCAGCAGCTTAAATGTCGACAGGCTGAACACTGAAGCTTTCTTT. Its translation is CASSLNVDRLNTEAFF.

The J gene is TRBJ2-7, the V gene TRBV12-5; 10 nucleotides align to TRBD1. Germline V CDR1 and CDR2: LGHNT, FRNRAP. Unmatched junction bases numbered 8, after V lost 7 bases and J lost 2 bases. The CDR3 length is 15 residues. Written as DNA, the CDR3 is TGTGCTAGTGCCGGCCGGGACAGGGGCCCCTACGAGCAGTACTTC. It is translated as CASAGRDRGPYEQYF.

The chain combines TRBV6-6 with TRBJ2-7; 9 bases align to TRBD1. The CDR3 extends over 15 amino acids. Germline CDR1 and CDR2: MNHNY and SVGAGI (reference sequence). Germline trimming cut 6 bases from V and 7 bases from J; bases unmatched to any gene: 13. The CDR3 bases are TGTGCCAGCAGCCGCGCGGGACAGGGTACGGGAGAGCAGTACTTC. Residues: CASSRAGQGTGEQYF.

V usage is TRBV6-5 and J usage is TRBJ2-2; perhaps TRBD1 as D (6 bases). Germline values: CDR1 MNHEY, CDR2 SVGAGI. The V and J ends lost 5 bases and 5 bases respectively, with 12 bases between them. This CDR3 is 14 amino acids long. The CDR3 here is CASSPDRSTGELFF. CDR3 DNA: TGTGCCAGCAGTCCGGACAGAAGTACCGGGGAGCTGTTTTTT.

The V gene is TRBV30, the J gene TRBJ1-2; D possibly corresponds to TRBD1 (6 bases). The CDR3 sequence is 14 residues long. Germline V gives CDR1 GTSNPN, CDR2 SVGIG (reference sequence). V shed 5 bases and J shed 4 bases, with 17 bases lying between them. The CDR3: CAWSRGGGTYGYTF. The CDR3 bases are TGTGCCTGGTCCAGAGGGGGTGGGACCTATGGCTACACCTTC.

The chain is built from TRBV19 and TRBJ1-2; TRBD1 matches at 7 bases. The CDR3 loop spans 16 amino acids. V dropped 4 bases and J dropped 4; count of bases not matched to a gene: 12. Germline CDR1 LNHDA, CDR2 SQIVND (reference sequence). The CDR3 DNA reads TGTGCCAGTAGTACGACTCACAGGGGTGTTAGCTATGGCTACACCTTC. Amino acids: CASSTTHRGVSYGYTF.

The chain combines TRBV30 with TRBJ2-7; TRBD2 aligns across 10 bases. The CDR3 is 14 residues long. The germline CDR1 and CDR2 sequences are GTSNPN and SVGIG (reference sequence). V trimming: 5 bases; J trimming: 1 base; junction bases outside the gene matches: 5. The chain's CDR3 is CAWGVAGGSYEQYF. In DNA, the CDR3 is TGTGCCTGGGGGGTAGCGGGAGGATCCTACGAGCAGTACTTC.

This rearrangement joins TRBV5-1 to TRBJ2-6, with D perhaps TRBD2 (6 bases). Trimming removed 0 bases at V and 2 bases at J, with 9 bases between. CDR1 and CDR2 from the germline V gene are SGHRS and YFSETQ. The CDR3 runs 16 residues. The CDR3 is CASSLGGEAGANVLTF. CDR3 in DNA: TGCGCCAGCAGCTTGGGGGGGGAAGCTGGGGCCAACGTCCTGACTTTC.

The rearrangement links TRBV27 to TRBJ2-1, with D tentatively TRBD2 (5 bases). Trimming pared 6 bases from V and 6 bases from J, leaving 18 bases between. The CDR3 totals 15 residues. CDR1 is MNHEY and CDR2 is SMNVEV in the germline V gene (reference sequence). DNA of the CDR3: TGTGCCAGCAGCCTCTCCCTAGAGGGCCGCAATGAGCAGTTCTTC. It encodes CASSLSLEGRNEQFF.

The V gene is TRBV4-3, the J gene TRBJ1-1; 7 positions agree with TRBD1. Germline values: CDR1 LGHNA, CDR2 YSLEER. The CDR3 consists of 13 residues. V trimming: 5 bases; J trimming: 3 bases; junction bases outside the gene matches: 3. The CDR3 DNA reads TGCGCCAGCAGCTCAACAGGGGACACTGAAGCTTTCTTT. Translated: CASSSTGDTEAFF.

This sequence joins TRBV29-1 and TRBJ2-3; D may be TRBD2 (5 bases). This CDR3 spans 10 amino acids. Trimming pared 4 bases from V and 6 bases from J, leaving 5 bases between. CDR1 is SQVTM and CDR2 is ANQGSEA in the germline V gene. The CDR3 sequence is CSVVADTQYF. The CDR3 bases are TGCAGCGTTGTAGCGGATACGCAGTATTTT.

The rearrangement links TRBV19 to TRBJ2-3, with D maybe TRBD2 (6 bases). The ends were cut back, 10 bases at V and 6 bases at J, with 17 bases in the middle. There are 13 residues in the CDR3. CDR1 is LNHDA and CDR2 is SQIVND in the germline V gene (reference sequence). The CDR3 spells CATTPREWDTQYF. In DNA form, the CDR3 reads TGTGCCACCACACCCCGGGAGTGGGATACGCAGTATTTT. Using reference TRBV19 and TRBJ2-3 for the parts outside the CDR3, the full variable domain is DGGITQSPKYLFRKEGQNVTLSCEQNLNHDAMYWYRQDPGQGLRLIYYSQIVNDFQKGDIAEGYSVSREKKESFPLTVTSAQKNPTAFYLCATTPREWDTQYFGPGTRLTVL.

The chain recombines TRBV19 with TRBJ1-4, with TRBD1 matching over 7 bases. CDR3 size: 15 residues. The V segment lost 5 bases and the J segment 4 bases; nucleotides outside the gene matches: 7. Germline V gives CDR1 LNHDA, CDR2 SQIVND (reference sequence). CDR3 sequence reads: CASSPTYRGNEKLFF. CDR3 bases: TGTGCCAGTAGTCCAACCTACAGGGGTAATGAAAAACTGTTTTTT.

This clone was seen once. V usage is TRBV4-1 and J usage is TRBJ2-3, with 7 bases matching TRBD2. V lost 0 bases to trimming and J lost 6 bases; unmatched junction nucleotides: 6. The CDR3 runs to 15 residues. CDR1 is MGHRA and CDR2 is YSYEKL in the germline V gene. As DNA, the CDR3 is TGCGCCAGCAGCCAAGATACGGGGGAGGGGGATACGCAGTATTTT. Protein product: CASSQDTGEGDTQYF.

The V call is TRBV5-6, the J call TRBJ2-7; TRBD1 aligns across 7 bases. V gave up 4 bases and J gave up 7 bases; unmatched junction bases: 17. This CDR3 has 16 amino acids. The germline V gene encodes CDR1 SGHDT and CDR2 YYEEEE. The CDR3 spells CASSLGVDRVAREQYF. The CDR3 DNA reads TGTGCCAGCAGCCTGGGGGTTGACAGGGTTGCTCGGGAGCAGTACTTC.

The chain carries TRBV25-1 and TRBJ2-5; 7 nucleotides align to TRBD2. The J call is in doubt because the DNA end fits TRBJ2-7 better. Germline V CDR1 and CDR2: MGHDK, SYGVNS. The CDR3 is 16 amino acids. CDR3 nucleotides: TGTGCCAGCAGTGATCCTGGGGGGGAGGCACCCTACGAGCAGTACTTC. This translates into CASSDPGGEAPYEQYF.

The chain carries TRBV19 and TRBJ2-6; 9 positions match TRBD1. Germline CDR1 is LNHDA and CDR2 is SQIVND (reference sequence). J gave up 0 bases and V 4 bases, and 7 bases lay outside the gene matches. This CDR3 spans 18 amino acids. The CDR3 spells CASSTPGQGVSGANVLTF. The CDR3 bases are TGTGCCAGTAGTACACCGGGACAGGGTGTCTCTGGGGCCAACGTCCTGACTTTC.

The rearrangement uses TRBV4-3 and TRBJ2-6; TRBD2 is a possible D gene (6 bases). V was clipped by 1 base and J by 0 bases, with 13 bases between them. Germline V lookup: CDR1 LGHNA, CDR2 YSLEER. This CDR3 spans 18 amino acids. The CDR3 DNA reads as TGCGCCAGCAGCCAAGGGGGCCGGGGGAACTCTGGGGCCAACGTCCTGACTTTC. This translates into CASSQGGRGNSGANVLTF.

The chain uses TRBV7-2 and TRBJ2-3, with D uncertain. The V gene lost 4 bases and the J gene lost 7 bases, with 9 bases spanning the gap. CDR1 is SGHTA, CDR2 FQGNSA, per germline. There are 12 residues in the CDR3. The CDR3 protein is CASSSSSNTQYF. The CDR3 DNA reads TGTGCCAGCAGCTCCAGTAGTAATACGCAGTATTTT.

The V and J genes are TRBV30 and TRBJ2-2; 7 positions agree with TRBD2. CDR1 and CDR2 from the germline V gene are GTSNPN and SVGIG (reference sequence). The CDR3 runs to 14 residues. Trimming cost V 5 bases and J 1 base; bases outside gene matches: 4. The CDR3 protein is CAWSSGMNTGELFF. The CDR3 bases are TGTGCCTGGTCGAGCGGGATGAACACCGGGGAGCTGTTTTTT.

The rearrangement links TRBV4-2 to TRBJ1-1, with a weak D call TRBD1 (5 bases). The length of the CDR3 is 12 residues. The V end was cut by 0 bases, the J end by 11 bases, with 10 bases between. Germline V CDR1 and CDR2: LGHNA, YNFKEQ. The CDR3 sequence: CASSQDRGAAFF. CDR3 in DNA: TGTGCCAGCAGCCAAGATAGGGGCGCCGCTTTCTTT.